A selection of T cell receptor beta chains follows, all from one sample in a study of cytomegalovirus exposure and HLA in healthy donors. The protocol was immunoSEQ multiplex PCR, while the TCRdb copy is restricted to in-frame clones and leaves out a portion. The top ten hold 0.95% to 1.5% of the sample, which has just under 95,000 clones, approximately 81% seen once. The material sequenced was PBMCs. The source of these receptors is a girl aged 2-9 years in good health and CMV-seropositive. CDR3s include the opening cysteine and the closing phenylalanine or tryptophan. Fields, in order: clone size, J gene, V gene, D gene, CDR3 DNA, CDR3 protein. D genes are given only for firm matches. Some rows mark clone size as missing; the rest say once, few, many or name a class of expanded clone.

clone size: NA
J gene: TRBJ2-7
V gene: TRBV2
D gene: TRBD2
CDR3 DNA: TGTGCCAGCAGCCAACTAGCGGGAGCAACCTACGAGCAGTACTTC
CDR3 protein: CASSQLAGATYEQYF

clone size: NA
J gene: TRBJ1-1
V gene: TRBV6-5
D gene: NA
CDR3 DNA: TGTGCCAGCAGTTCCCCCCGGACTATCAACACTGAAGCTTTCTTT
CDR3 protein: CASSSPRTINTEAFF

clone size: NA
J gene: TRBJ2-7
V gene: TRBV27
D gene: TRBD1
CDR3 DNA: TGTGCCAGCAGTTTAGGGACAGGCTACGAGCAGTACTTC
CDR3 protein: CASSLGTGYEQYF

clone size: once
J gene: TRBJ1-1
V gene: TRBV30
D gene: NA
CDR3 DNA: TGTGCCTGGCGGGGGGGGAACACTGAAGCTTTCTTT
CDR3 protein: CAWRGGNTEAFF

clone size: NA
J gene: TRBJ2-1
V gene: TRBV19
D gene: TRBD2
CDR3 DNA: TGTGCCAGTAGTTCCGGGGGAGCGGGAGGGAAGCGAGAGCAGTTCTTC
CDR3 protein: CASSSGGAGGKREQFF

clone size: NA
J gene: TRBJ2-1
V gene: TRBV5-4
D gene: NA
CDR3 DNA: TGTGCCAGCAGCTTGTTCAACAATGAGCAGTTCTTC
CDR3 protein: CASSLFNNEQFF

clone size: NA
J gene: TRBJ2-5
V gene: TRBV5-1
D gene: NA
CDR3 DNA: TGCGCCAGCAGCTTGTTCGGAGGGTCAGAGACCCAGTACTTC
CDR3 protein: CASSLFGGSETQYF

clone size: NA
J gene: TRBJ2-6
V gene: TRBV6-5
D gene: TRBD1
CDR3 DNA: TGTGCCAGCAGTACCACAGGGGCTGGGGCCAACGTCCTGACTTTC
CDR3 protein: CASSTTGAGANVLTF

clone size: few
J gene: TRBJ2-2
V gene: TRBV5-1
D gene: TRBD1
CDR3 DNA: TGCGCCAGCAGTCAAACAGGGGGAGACACCGGGGAGCTGTTTTTT
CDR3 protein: CASSQTGGDTGELFF

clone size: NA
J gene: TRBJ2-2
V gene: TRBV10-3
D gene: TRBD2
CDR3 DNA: TGTGCCATCAGTGCATCCGGGACTAGCGGGTCAAGTACCGGGGAGCTGTTTTTT
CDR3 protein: CAISASGTSGSSTGELFF

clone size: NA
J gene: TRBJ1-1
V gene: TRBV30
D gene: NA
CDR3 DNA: TGTGCCTGGAGTGGTTTGAGGCGCACTGAAGCTTTCTTT
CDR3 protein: CAWSGLRRTEAFF

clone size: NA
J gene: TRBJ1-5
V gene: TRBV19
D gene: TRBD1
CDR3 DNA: TGTGCCAGTAGTACCCGGGACAGAGTCTATAGCAATCAGCCCCAGCATTTT
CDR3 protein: CASSTRDRVYSNQPQHF

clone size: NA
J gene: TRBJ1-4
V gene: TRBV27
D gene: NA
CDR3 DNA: TGTGCCAGCAGTTTTCTGCCCGACAGCAGGGAAAAACTGTTTTTT
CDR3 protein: CASSFLPDSREKLFF

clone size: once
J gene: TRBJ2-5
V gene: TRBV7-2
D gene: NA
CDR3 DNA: TGTGCCAGCAGATCTCAAGAGACCCAGTACTTC
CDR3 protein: CASRSQETQYF

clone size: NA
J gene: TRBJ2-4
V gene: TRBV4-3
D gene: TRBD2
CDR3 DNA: TGCGCCAGCAGCCAAGAAAGGGAGGGAGTCTTCAAAAACATTCAGTACTTC
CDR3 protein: CASSQEREGVFKNIQYF

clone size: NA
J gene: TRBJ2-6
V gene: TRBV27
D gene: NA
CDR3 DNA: TGTGCCAGCAGCCGTAGGATCACCTTCTCGCGGGGGGCCAACGTCCTGACTTTC
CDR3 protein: CASSRRITFSRGANVLTF

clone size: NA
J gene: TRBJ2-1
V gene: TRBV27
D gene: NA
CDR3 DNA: TGTGCCAGCAGTTTAGGGAGACTACAATACAATGAGCAGTTCTTC
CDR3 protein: CASSLGRLQYNEQFF

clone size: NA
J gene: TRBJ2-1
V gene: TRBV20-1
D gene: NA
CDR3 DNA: TGCAGTGCTAGTGGGGGGTATGAGCAGTTCTTC
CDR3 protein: CSASGGYEQFF

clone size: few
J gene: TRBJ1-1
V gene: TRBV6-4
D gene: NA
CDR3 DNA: TGTGCCAGCAGTGACCGGGGGAACACTGAAGCTTTCTTT
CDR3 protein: CASSDRGNTEAFF

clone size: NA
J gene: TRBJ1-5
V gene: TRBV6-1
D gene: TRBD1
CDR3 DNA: TGTGCCAGCAGTGAATGGGACAGGGGAAGCAATCAGCCCCAGCATTTT
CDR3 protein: CASSEWDRGSNQPQHF

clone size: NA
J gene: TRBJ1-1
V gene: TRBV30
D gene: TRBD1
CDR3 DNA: TGTGCCTGGGATACAGGGGGCACTGAAGCTTTCTTT
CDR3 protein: CAWDTGGTEAFF

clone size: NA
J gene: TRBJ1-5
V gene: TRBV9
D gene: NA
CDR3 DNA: TGTGCCAGCAGCGTAGGCTCGAAGGCGGGGCAGCCCCAGCATTTT
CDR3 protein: CASSVGSKAGQPQHF

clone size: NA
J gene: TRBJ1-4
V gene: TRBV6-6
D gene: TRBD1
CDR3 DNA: TGTGCCAGCATTCTGACAGGGGAGGGTGAAAAACTGTTTTTT
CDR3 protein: CASILTGEGEKLFF

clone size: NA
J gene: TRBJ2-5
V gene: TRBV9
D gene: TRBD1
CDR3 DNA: TGTGCCAGCAGCCCCCGACAGGGTATCCAAGAGACCCAGTACTTC
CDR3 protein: CASSPRQGIQETQYF

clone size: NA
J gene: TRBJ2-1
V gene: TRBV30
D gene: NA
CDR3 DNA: TGTGCCTGGAGTTTCCAGGTCTACAATGAGCAGTTCTTC
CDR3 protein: CAWSFQVYNEQFF

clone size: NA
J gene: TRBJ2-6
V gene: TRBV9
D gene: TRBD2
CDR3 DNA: TGTGCCAGCAGCGTAAGGAGGGAGGGATATAACTCTGGGGCCAACGTCCTGACTTTC
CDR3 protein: CASSVRREGYNSGANVLTF

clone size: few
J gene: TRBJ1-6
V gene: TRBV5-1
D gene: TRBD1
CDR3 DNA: TGCGCCAGCAGCTTGGCCCCAGGGGGCCCTGGTACACCCCTCCACTTT
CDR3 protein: CASSLAPGGPGTPLHF

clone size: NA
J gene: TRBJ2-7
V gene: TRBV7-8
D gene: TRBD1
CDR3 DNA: TGTGCCAGCAGCTCCTCGTCAGGGGGTCCCTACGAGCAGTACTTC
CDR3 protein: CASSSSSGGPYEQYF

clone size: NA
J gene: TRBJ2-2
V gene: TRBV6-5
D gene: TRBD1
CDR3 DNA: TGTGCCACGACGTCCACAGGGGGTATGACCGGGGAGCTGTTTTTT
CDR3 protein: CATTSTGGMTGELFF

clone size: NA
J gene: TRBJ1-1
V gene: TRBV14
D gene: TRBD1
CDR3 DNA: TGTGCCAGCAGCCTAAGGACAGGTACTGAAGCTTTCTTT
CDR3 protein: CASSLRTGTEAFF

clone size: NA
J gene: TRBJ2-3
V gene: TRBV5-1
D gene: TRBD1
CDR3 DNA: TGCGCCAGCAGCTTTGGACAGGGGGCGTCGGCAGATACGCAGTATTTT
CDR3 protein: CASSFGQGASADTQYF

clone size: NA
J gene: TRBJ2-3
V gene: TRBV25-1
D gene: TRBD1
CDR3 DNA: TGTGCCAGCAGTGGACAGGGGGCAGATACGCAGTATTTT
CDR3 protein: CASSGQGADTQYF

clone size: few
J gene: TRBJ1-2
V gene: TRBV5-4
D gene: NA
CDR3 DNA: TGTGCCAGCAGCATGGACAGCAAGAGCTACACCTTC
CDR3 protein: CASSMDSKSYTF

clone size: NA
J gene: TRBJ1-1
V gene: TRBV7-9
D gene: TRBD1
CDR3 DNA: TGTGCCAGCAGCTCGGACAGGTCCGGCACTGAAGCTTTCTTT
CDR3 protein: CASSSDRSGTEAFF

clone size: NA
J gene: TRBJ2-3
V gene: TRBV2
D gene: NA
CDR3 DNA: TGTGCCAGCAGCCTCACAGATACGCAGTATTTT
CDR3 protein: CASSLTDTQYF

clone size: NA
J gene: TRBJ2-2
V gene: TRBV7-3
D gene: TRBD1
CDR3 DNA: TGTGCCAGCAGCAAGACAGGGCAGAACACCGGGGAGCTGTTTTTT
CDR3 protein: CASSKTGQNTGELFF

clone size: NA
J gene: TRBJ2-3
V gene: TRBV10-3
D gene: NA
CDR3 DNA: TGTGCCATCAGTGATGGAGGGACAGATACGCAGTATTTT
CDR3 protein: CAISDGGTDTQYF

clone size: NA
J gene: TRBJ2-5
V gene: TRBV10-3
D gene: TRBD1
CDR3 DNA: TGTGCCATCAGTGAGCCAGGGGGTTATCAAGAGACCCAGTACTTC
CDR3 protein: CAISEPGGYQETQYF

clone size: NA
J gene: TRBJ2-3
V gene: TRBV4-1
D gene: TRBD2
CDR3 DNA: TGCGCCAGCAGCCAAGGGGATAGCGGGGTCTCAACAGATACGCAGTATTTT
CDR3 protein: CASSQGDSGVSTDTQYF